The sample holds many counts of the clone carrying this T cell receptor (beta chain). Its cognate antigen is unknown. These data belong to a study of response to subunit inactivated influenza vaccine. V gave up 0 bases and J gave up 2 bases, with 7 bases separating them. This CDR3 contains 14 residues. Germline CDR1 SGHRS, CDR2 YFSETQ. Findings and caveats of the study: Each seasonal flu vaccination may recruit only limited new T cells, authors suggested.

TCRdb passed the RT-PCR reads through MiXCR, listing each CDR3 protein once. Here the sample spans some 850,000 distinct CDR3 sequences, about a fifth being singletons. The starting material was PBMCs from blood, obtained 5 days after vaccination. The rearrangement links TRBV5-1 to TRBJ2-3; no reliable D call. The source is a man aged 50 to 60 who received an inactivated influenza vaccine. CDR3 DNA: TGCGCCAGCAGCTTGGAATCTTACACAGATACGCAGTATTTT. Translating it yields CASSLESYTDTQYF.